This is a list of T cell receptor beta chains from one sample in a study of naive and memory T cell subsets. Using its own MiXCR run on the UMI-ligation and nested PCR reads, TCRdb lists one record per CDR3 protein. Among 120,000 to 150,000 distinct CDR3 sequences, approximately 15% were seen once, and the ten largest hold about 0.14%. Source material: naive CD4+ T cells from blood. The receptor source for this set is a human donor in good health. The CDR3 runs from the conserved cysteine through the conserved F or W. The D gene is left open where the match is weak. Not every row has a clone size; where given, it reads once, few, many or a size class.

>TRBV10-3|TRBJ2-5|few|TRBD1
CAISETGQQETQYF
TGTGCCATCAGTGAGACGGGACAGCAAGAGACCCAGTACTTC
>TRBV20-1|TRBJ1-1|NA|NA
CSARDFKVNTEAFF
TGCAGTGCTAGAGATTTCAAGGTGAACACTGAAGCTTTCTTT
>TRBV12-3/TRBV12-4|TRBJ1-1|few|TRBD1
CASSIRQGWAEAFF
TGTGCCAGCAGTATAAGACAGGGTTGGGCTGAAGCTTTCTTT
>TRBV4-1|TRBJ2-1|NA|TRBD2
CASSHTSGINEQFF
TGCGCCAGCAGCCATACTAGCGGGATAAATGAGCAGTTCTTC
>TRBV24-1|TRBJ1-1|few|NA
CATSDTGVGNTEAFF
TGTGCCACCAGTGATACGGGGGTAGGGAACACTGAAGCTTTCTTT
>TRBV5-1|TRBJ2-3|few|TRBD1
CASSFGQGRTDTQYF
TGCGCCAGCAGCTTCGGACAGGGGAGGACAGATACGCAGTATTTT
>TRBV20-1|TRBJ2-5|NA|NA
CSAPEAWGRSVETQYF
TGCAGTGCGCCCGAAGCCTGGGGGCGATCGGTAGAGACCCAGTACTTC
>TRBV19|TRBJ2-3|NA|NA
CASSTGQRDTQYF
TGTGCCAGTAGTACCGGTCAGAGAGATACGCAGTATTTT
>TRBV20-1|TRBJ2-5|few|TRBD2
CSASETSGRLQETQYF
TGCAGTGCTTCGGAGACTAGCGGGAGGCTCCAAGAGACCCAGTACTTC
>TRBV12-3/TRBV12-4|TRBJ1-3|few|NA
CASSPRRRGGNGNTIYF
TGTGCCAGCAGCCCCCGGAGGCGGGGGGGCAACGGAAACACCATATATTTT
>TRBV7-2|TRBJ1-1|many|NA
CASSTDRNTEAFF
TGTGCCAGCAGCACAGACAGGAACACTGAAGCTTTCTTT
>TRBV4-2|TRBJ2-1|NA|NA
CASSQGTWEQFF
TGTGCCAGCAGCCAAGGGACATGGGAGCAGTTCTTC
>TRBV7-9|TRBJ2-1|NA|TRBD1
CASSLGLTGGNNEQFF
TGTGCCAGCAGCTTAGGGCTTACAGGGGGGAACAATGAGCAGTTCTTC
>TRBV13|TRBJ2-3|few|NA
CASSLSGGQYF
TGTGCCAGCAGCTTAAGCGGCGGGCAGTATTTT
>TRBV4-2|TRBJ1-2|NA|NA
CASSQDDSLDNYGYTF
TGTGCCAGCAGCCAAGATGACAGTCTTGATAACTATGGCTACACCTTC
>TRBV18|TRBJ2-7|few|TRBD1
CASSPHGTGAYEQYF
TGTGCCAGCTCACCACACGGGACAGGAGCCTACGAGCAGTACTTC
>TRBV27|TRBJ1-1|NA|NA
CASSFGPGGEAFF
TGTGCCAGCAGTTTTGGGCCCGGGGGGGAAGCTTTCTTT
>TRBV10-3|TRBJ2-5|many|NA
CAISDQQETQYF
TGTGCCATCAGTGACCAACAAGAGACCCAGTACTTC
>TRBV4-3|TRBJ2-7|NA|TRBD1
CASSQEDRGSYEQYF
TGCGCCAGCAGCCAAGAGGACAGGGGGTCGTACGAGCAGTACTTC
>TRBV18|TRBJ1-5|NA|TRBD1
CASSLRTGDNQPQHF
TGTGCCAGCTCACTCCGGACAGGGGACAATCAGCCCCAGCATTTT
>TRBV4-3|TRBJ2-3|NA|TRBD2
CASSQERLAGGERDTQYF
TGCGCCAGCAGCCAAGAACGACTAGCGGGAGGGGAGAGAGATACGCAGTATTTT
>TRBV7-8|TRBJ1-3|NA|NA
CASSLVGSRNTGSGNTIYF
TGTGCCAGCAGCTTAGTTGGCAGCCGGAACACTGGATCTGGAAACACCATATATTTT
>TRBV19|TRBJ1-5|few|NA
CASTRSNQPQHF
TGTGCCAGTACAAGGAGCAATCAGCCCCAGCATTTT
>TRBV24-1|TRBJ2-2|NA|NA
CATSDPDPFGELFF
TGTGCCACCAGTGATCCGGACCCTTTCGGGGAGCTGTTTTTT
>TRBV21-1|TRBJ2-6|few|NA
CASSEDGSSGANVLTF
TGTGCCAGCAGCGAGGACGGGAGCTCTGGGGCCAACGTCCTGACTTTC
>TRBV29-1|TRBJ1-1|many|TRBD1
CSVDPTGFPEAFF
TGCAGCGTTGACCCGACAGGGTTTCCTGAAGCTTTCTTT
>TRBV20-1|TRBJ1-6|NA|NA
CSASRGTLNSPLHF
TGCAGTGCAAGTAGGGGGACGCTTAATTCACCCCTCCACTTT
>TRBV3-1|TRBJ2-7|NA|TRBD2
CASSQDWLAGAYEQYF
TGTGCCAGCAGCCAAGACTGGCTAGCGGGGGCCTACGAGCAGTACTTC
>TRBV28|TRBJ2-7|few|TRBD1
CASRTGVYEQYF
TGTGCCAGCCGGACAGGGGTTTACGAGCAGTACTTC
>TRBV29-1|TRBJ2-3|NA|NA
CSVESSAADTQYF
TGCAGCGTTGAATCTAGTGCGGCAGATACGCAGTATTTT
>TRBV7-2|TRBJ1-5|NA|TRBD1
CASSLVGQGNQPQHF
TGTGCCAGCAGCTTAGTGGGACAGGGAAACCAGCCCCAGCATTTT
>TRBV5-1|TRBJ2-1|many|TRBD2
CASSLTSGHNEQFF
TGCGCCAGCAGCTTGACTAGCGGGCACAATGAGCAGTTCTTC
>TRBV23-1|TRBJ2-5|NA|TRBD1
CASSQRKFGQEETQYF
TGCGCCAGCAGTCAAAGGAAGTTCGGACAGGAAGAGACCCAGTACTTC
>TRBV7-3|TRBJ2-7|NA|NA
CASSFKAGSSEQYF
TGTGCCAGCAGCTTCAAAGCAGGGTCGAGTGAGCAGTACTTC
>TRBV6-1|TRBJ2-7|NA|NA
CASSKTLSGFEQYF
TGTGCCAGCAGCAAGACCCTTTCGGGGTTTGAGCAGTACTTC
>TRBV5-4|TRBJ2-7|few|NA
CASSLERVGGATKQYF
TGTGCCAGCAGCTTAGAGCGGGTGGGGGGGGCTACGAAGCAGTACTTC
>TRBV7-9|TRBJ2-5|few|TRBD2
CASSFTSGWETQYF
TGTGCCAGCAGCTTCACTAGCGGTTGGGAGACCCAGTACTTC
>TRBV20-1|TRBJ1-6|NA|TRBD1
CSARAGTGTSPLHF
TGCAGTGCTAGAGCCGGGACAGGGACTTCACCCCTCCACTTT
>TRBV6-2/TRBV6-3|TRBJ2-7|NA|TRBD2
CASSYSGRTPYEQYF
TGTGCCAGCAGTTACAGCGGGAGGACCCCCTACGAGCAGTACTTC
>TRBV20-1|TRBJ1-5|NA|NA
CSASQGREQPQHF
TGCAGTGCTAGTCAGGGACGTGAACAGCCCCAGCATTTT
>TRBV29-1|TRBJ2-7|NA|TRBD1
CSVEAWTGIYEQYF
TGCAGCGTTGAAGCATGGACAGGGATCTACGAGCAGTACTTC
>TRBV29-1|TRBJ2-2|few|NA
CSVMAGPGELFF
TGCAGCGTAATGGCAGGGCCCGGGGAGCTGTTTTTT
>TRBV27|TRBJ2-7|few|TRBD2
CASSNRLAGGRLQYF
TGTGCCAGCAGTAACAGACTAGCGGGAGGGAGGTTACAGTACTTC
>TRBV7-2|TRBJ2-5|few|NA
CASSLEVGYQETQYF
TGTGCCAGCAGCTTAGAAGTCGGGTACCAAGAGACCCAGTACTTC
>TRBV18|TRBJ2-5|NA|NA
CASSLQGSVEETQYF
TGTGCCAGCTCACTGCAGGGATCGGTCGAAGAGACCCAGTACTTC
>TRBV6-6|TRBJ1-2|few|NA
CASRRETGEGYTF
TGTGCCAGCCGACGTGAAACAGGAGAGGGCTACACCTTC
>TRBV7-9|TRBJ2-3|NA|NA
CASSRDGGDTQYF
TGTGCCAGCAGCCGGGACGGGGGCGATACGCAGTATTTT
>TRBV5-1|TRBJ2-2|few|NA
CASRVVPGELFF
TGCGCCAGCAGAGTGGTCCCCGGGGAGCTGTTTTTT
>TRBV7-9|TRBJ2-1|NA|TRBD1
CASSPPGRGRSFYNEQFF
TGTGCCAGCAGCCCTCCGGGAAGGGGGCGGTCTTTTTACAATGAGCAGTTCTTC
>TRBV13|TRBJ2-1|NA|TRBD2
CATSSMGSGRVGEQFF
TGTGCCACCAGCTCAATGGGTAGCGGGAGGGTGGGTGAGCAGTTCTTC
>TRBV29-1|TRBJ2-1|NA|TRBD2
CSVGLAGFGEQFF
TGCAGCGTCGGACTAGCGGGATTTGGTGAGCAGTTCTTC
>TRBV28|TRBJ2-1|NA|TRBD1
CASSWTGVVNEQFF
TGTGCCAGCAGTTGGACAGGGGTCGTCAATGAGCAGTTCTTC
>TRBV7-9|TRBJ2-1|NA|TRBD1
CASSVGTGGYNEQFF
TGTGCCAGCAGCGTCGGGACAGGGGGCTACAATGAGCAGTTCTTC